This T cell receptor (beta chain) was profiled in a study of shared clonotypes between healthy human individuals. Details on this clone: Its antigen is currently unknown.

The germline gives CDR1 SGHKS, CDR2 YYEKEE (reference sequence). V lost 1 base, J lost 5 bases, and 11 bases stayed unmatched. The length of the CDR3 is 16 residues. Study results and caveats: Expectations were that clonotype sharing among donors would be affected by sequencing depth.

In the source study's methods: As immunoSEQ supplied junction-only sequences (without quality scores), filtering differed. Method: immunoSEQ multiplex PCR; TCRdb's copy keeps in-frame clones and lacks some. Clonal size and the V and J genes are those of that table, whereas D and trimming came from the DNA. This sample yields fewer than 550,000 clones, of which roughly 85% are seen a single time; under 15% belongs to the top ten. The V gene is TRBV5-5, the J gene TRBJ2-7; TRBD1 matches 8 bases. This receptor was obtained from a middle-aged woman in good health. Some clones in this sample may be carry-over from other donors' samples. Sequencing was carried out using PBMCs. Here the CDR3 DNA reads TGTGCCAGCAGCTTGTTCGCGGCAGGGGGCATAGACGAGCAGTACTTC. Its translation: CASSLFAAGGIDEQYF.